The T cell receptor beta chain under discussion was sequenced for a study of CD8 T cells in Susac syndrome. Random hexamers primed reverse transcription of 0.5 to 1 ug RNA. TCRdb ran MiXCR on the immunoSEQ multiplex PCR reads and lists one entry per CDR3 protein. Among around 180,000 distinct CDR3 sequences listed, 85% to 95% were seen once. From germline, CDR1 is KGHSH and CDR2 LQKENI. The CDR3 has 16 residues. The V end was cut by 3 bases, the J end by 1 base, with 15 bases between. The source is a human donor with Susac syndrome. Sequenced material: CD4+ T cells from PBMCs. The rearrangement links TRBV18 to TRBJ1-1, with D tentatively TRBD1 (5 bases). CDR3 protein: CASSPNAMGGNTEAFF. The CDR3 DNA follows: TGTGCCAGCTCACCGAACGCCATGGGGGGGAACACTGAAGCTTTCTTT. The full variable domain, completed using reference TRBV18 and TRBJ1-1, is NAGVMQNPRHLVRRRGQEARLRCSPMKGHSHVYWYRQLPEEGLKFMVYLQKENIIDESGMPKERFSAEFPKEGPSILRIQQVVRGDSAAYFCASSPNAMGGNTEAFFGQGTRLTVV.